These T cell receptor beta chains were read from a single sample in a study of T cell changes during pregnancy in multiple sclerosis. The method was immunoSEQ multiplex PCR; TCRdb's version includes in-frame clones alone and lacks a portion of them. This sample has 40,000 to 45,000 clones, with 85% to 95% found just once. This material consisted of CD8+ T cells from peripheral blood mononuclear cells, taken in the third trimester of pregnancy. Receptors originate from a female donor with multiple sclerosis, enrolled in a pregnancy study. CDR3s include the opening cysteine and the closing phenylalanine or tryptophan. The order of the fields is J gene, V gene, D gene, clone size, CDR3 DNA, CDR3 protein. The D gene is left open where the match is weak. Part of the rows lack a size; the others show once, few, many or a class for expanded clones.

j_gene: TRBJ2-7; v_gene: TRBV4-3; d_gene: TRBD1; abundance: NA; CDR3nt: TGCGCCAGCAGCTATGACAGGGGTAAGGTCTACGAGCAGTACTTC; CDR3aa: CASSYDRGKVYEQYF
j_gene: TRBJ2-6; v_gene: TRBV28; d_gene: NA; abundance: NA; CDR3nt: TGTGCCAGCAGTTTATCGCTGAGCTCTGGGGCCAACGTCCTGACTTTC; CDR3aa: CASSLSLSSGANVLTF
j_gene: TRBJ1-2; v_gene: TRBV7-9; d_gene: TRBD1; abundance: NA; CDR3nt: TGTGCCAGCAGCCGGGGGACAGGGATTAACTATGGCTACACCTTC; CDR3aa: CASSRGTGINYGYTF
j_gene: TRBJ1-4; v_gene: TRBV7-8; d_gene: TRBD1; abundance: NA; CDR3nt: TGTGCCAGCAGCTTAGGGGCGACAGGGGGTGTTGAAAAACTGTTTTTT; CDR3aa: CASSLGATGGVEKLFF
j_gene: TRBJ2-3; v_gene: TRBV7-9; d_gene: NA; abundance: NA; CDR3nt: TGTGCCAGCAGCTCTCCTAGCACAGATACGCAGTATTTT; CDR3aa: CASSSPSTDTQYF
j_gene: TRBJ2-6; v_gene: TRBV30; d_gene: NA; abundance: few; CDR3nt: TGTGCCTGGAGTCAGGGCTCTGGGGCCAACGTCCTGACTTTC; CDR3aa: CAWSQGSGANVLTF
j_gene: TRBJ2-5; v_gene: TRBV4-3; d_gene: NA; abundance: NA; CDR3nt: TGCGCCAGCAGCCAAGATAGATTCAGGTCTTCGTCCCAGTACTTC; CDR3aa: CASSQDRFRSSSQYF
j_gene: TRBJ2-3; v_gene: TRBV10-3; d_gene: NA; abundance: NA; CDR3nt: TGTGCCATCAGTGAGTTAAAAGGAGGCGGGGATAATCCCACAGATACGCAGTATTTT; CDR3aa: CAISELKGGGDNPTDTQYF
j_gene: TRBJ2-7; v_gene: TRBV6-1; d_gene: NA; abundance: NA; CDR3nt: TGTGCCAGCAGGGGGGGGCTCCCGCCCTACGAGCAGTACTTC; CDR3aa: CASRGGLPPYEQYF
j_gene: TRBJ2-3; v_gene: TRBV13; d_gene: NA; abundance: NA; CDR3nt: TGTGCCAGCAGGGCTAGCACAGATACGCAGTATTTT; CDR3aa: CASRASTDTQYF
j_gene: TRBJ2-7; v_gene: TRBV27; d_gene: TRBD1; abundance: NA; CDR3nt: TGTGCCAGCAGTTTAATGGGGACAGGACCTCCGGGCGAGCAGTACTTC; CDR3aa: CASSLMGTGPPGEQYF
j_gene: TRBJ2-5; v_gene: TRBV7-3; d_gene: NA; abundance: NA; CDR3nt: TGTGCCAGCAGCTTAGTCGTAGCGGCAAAAGAGACCCAGTACTTC; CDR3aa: CASSLVVAAKETQYF
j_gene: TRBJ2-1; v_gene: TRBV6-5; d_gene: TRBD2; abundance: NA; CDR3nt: TGTGCCAGCAGCAGACTAGCGAGCTCCTACAATGAGCAGTTCTTC; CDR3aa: CASSRLASSYNEQFF
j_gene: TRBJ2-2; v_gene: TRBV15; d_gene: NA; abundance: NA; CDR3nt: TGTGCCACCAGCAGACCCCAGGGACTTGCGAACACCGGGGAGCTGTTTTTT; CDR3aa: CATSRPQGLANTGELFF
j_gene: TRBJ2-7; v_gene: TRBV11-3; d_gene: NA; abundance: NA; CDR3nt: TGTGCCAGCAGCGAGGCGGCGGACTACGAGCAGTACTTC; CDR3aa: CASSEAADYEQYF
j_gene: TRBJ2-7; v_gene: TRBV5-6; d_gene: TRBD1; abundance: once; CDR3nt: TGTGCCAGCAGCTCATTACAGGGGTTGGTCTACGAGCAGTACTTC; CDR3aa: CASSSLQGLVYEQYF
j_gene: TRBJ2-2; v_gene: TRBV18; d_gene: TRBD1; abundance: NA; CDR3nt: TGTGCCAGCTCAACGGTCCCTGACAGGGACACCGGGGAGCTGTTTTTT; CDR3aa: CASSTVPDRDTGELFF
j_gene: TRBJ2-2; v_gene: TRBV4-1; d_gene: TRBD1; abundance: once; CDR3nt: TGCGCCAGCAAAAAACAGGGGATCACCGGGGAGCTGTTTTTT; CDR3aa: CASKKQGITGELFF
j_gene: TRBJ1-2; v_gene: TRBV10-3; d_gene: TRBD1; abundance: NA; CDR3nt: TGTGCCATCAGTGATCCGGACAGGGTCGATGGCTACACCTTC; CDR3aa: CAISDPDRVDGYTF
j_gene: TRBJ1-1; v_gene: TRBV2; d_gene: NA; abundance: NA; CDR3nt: TGTGCCAGCCTCCAACGACAGCCGAACACTGAAGCTTTCTTT; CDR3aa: CASLQRQPNTEAFF
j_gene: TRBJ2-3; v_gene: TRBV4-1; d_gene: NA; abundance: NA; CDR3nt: TGCGCCAGCAGCCAAGTGAACCAGGCAGATACGCAGTATTTT; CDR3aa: CASSQVNQADTQYF
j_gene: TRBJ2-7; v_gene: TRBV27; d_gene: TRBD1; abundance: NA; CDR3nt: TGTGCCAGCAGTGCGGGACAGGGTTTTAGTTACGAGCAGTACTTC; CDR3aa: CASSAGQGFSYEQYF
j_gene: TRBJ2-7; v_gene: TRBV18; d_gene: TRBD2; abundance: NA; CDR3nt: TGTGCCAGCTCACACCCCCCGGCGGGAGACCTCTCCCAGTACTTC; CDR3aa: CASSHPPAGDLSQYF
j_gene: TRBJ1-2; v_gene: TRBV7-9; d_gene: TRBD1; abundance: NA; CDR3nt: TGTGCCAGCAGCCCGGGGACAGGAGAAATCTATGGCTACACCTTC; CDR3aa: CASSPGTGEIYGYTF
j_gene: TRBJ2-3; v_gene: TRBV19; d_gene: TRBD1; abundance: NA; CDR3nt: TGTGCCAGTAGTATAAGGGGACAGACCACAGATACGCAGTATTTT; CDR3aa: CASSIRGQTTDTQYF
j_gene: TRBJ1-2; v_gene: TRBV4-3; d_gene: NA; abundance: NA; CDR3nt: TGCGCCAGCAGCCAAGATGGCTCCTGGGGAGATACGCATGGCTACACCTTC; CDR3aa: CASSQDGSWGDTHGYTF
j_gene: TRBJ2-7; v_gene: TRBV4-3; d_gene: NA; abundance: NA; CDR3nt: TGCGCCAGCAGCCAAGATCTAACGGGGTCTTACTACGAGCAGTACTTC; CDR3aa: CASSQDLTGSYYEQYF